This T cell receptor beta chain was recorded in a study of T cell responses to AZD1222 COVID-19 vaccine. General study points: Following two doses of AZD1222, Spike-specific TCR breadth and depth rose. Nearly half of spike-specific TCRs reportedly go after variant regions that carry no mutations.

This CDR3 contains 14 residues. V lost 4 bases to trimming and J lost 6 bases, with 14 bases between them. The germline V gene encodes CDR1 SNHLY and CDR2 FYNNEI. Worth noting for this clone: Antigen specificity is unknown.

Assay used: immunoSEQ multiplex PCR; TCRdb lists only in-frame clones, some missing. Of more than 250,000 clones in the sample, about 92% were seen once. The chain uses TRBV2 and TRBJ2-3; D is unclear. Sequenced material: peripheral blood, taken on day 0 of AZD1222 vaccination. The receptor was isolated from an adult in good health. DNA of the CDR3: TGTGCCAGCAGTGGTGGGTTTCTCGGGGATACGCAGTATTTT. Protein: CASSGGFLGDTQYF.